The text below deals with one T cell receptor (beta chain). With a much larger clone just one base away, this may be a read error. The data originate from a study of neurological immune-mediated disorders. The CDR3 has 18 residues. Looked up from germline, CDR1 is DFQATT and CDR2 is SNEGSKA (reference sequence). TCRdb ran MiXCR on the 5' RACE reads and lists one entry per CDR3 protein. The sample yields around 66,000 distinct CDR3 sequences, 4.8% seen once. The TCR originated in a woman in her 70s with multiple sclerosis. The material sequenced was PBMCs. V usage is TRBV20-1 and J usage is TRBJ2-4; TRBD2 agrees at 15 bases. CDR3 loop: CGARDPGLAGGTKNIQYF. The CDR3 DNA follows: TGCGGTGCTAGAGATCCGGGACTAGCGGGAGGAACCAAAAACATTCAGTACTTC.